This T cell receptor beta chain was found in a study of blood T cell repertoires in COVID-19. The CDR3 spans 14 residues. Germline values: CDR1 SGHRS, CDR2 YFSETQ. Trimming removed 4 bases from V and 7 bases from J; junction bases left unmatched: 5. Methods used by the authors: For nucleated cells, counts were estimated from reference gene primer amplification. Clones were read by immunoSEQ multiplex PCR, and TCRdb kept only the in-frame ones, dropping some. That table furnishes V, J and clone size, whereas the DNA furnished D and trimming. The top ten hold more than 4% of the sample, which has about 120,000 clones, more than 80% seen once.

The chain is built from TRBV5-1 and TRBJ1-4, with 9 bases matching TRBD1. Sequencing was done on a sample of peripheral blood. The receptor comes from a man aged 40-50 years with acute or convalescent COVID-19. This CDR3 reads CASSVQGAGEKLFF. The CDR3 bases are TGCGCCAGCAGCGTACAGGGGGCGGGTGAAAAACTGTTTTTT.